Listed below are T cell receptor beta chains from one sample, sequenced in a study of PD-1 blockade in classical Hodgkin lymphoma. Sequencing was performed with immunoSEQ multiplex PCR; in TCRdb, only in-frame clones are kept and a portion is missing. Of roughly 19,000 clones listed, roughly three quarters are singletons. The starting material was peripheral blood mononuclear cells (PBMCs), obtained before the fourth cycle of nivolumab. The receptors shown here come from a human donor with classical Hodgkin lymphoma. The CDR3 runs from the conserved cysteine through the conserved F or W. A D gene is named only where the DNA matches it firmly. Rows give clone size only sometimes, using once, few, many, or a class for an expanded clone.

clone_size: -
j_call: TRBJ2-2
v_call: TRBV19
d_call: -
cdr3_nt: TGTGCCAGTAGCCTAAAAGGGCAGGGGACCGGGGAGCTGTTTTTT
cdr3_aa: CASSLKGQGTGELFF

clone_size: few
j_call: TRBJ2-3
v_call: TRBV19
d_call: TRBD2
cdr3_nt: TGTGCCAGTAGTATAGCTGGCCTAGCGGGTAGCACAGATACGCAGTATTTT
cdr3_aa: CASSIAGLAGSTDTQYF

clone_size: -
j_call: TRBJ2-4
v_call: TRBV2
d_call: TRBD1
cdr3_nt: TGTGCCAGCAGCGGGACAGGGGGAACGGTGGGCATTCAGTACTTC
cdr3_aa: CASSGTGGTVGIQYF

clone_size: -
j_call: TRBJ2-3
v_call: TRBV18
d_call: -
cdr3_nt: TGTGCCAGCTCACCACCGCAGGGACTGAGCACAGATACGCAGTATTTT
cdr3_aa: CASSPPQGLSTDTQYF

clone_size: -
j_call: TRBJ1-1
v_call: TRBV6-1
d_call: -
cdr3_nt: TGTGCCAGCATGCTGCGACAGGTAGGCACTGAAGCTTTCTTT
cdr3_aa: CASMLRQVGTEAFF

clone_size: few
j_call: TRBJ1-1
v_call: TRBV19
d_call: -
cdr3_nt: TGTGCCAGTAGCCCGGGACCTAGGGGACTGATTAACACTGAAGCTTTCTTT
cdr3_aa: CASSPGPRGLINTEAFF

clone_size: -
j_call: TRBJ2-6
v_call: TRBV19
d_call: -
cdr3_nt: TGTGCCAGTAGCGAAAATGGGGCCAACGTCCTGACTTTC
cdr3_aa: CASSENGANVLTF

clone_size: -
j_call: TRBJ1-5
v_call: TRBV7-9
d_call: -
cdr3_nt: TGTGCCAGCAGCCCCGACAGAGGGGCAAATCAGCCCCAGCATTTT
cdr3_aa: CASSPDRGANQPQHF

clone_size: -
j_call: TRBJ1-2
v_call: TRBV6-6
d_call: TRBD1
cdr3_nt: TGTGCCAGCAGTCCCCACGGACAGGGGAATAACTATGGCTACACCTTC
cdr3_aa: CASSPHGQGNNYGYTF

clone_size: -
j_call: TRBJ1-1
v_call: TRBV7-3
d_call: -
cdr3_nt: TGTGCCAGCAGCTTATCCGGGATGAACACTGAAGCTTTCTTT
cdr3_aa: CASSLSGMNTEAFF

clone_size: -
j_call: TRBJ1-3
v_call: TRBV10-3
d_call: -
cdr3_nt: TGTGCCATCAGGGACCAGCTTTTACCCCCAGGGGGAAACACCATATATTTT
cdr3_aa: CAIRDQLLPPGGNTIYF

clone_size: -
j_call: TRBJ2-7
v_call: TRBV28
d_call: -
cdr3_nt: TGTGCCAGCACCAGCGGTCCCTACGAGCAGTACTTC
cdr3_aa: CASTSGPYEQYF

clone_size: -
j_call: TRBJ2-1
v_call: TRBV9
d_call: TRBD2
cdr3_nt: TGTGCCAGCAGCGTAGTCGCTCCTAGCGGGAGGAAGTACAATGAGCAGTTCTTC
cdr3_aa: CASSVVAPSGRKYNEQFF

clone_size: once
j_call: TRBJ2-1
v_call: TRBV28
d_call: -
cdr3_nt: TGTGCCAGCAGTTTAGTTAGCAATGAGCAGTTCTTC
cdr3_aa: CASSLVSNEQFF

clone_size: -
j_call: TRBJ2-2
v_call: TRBV4-3
d_call: -
cdr3_nt: TGCGCCAGCAGCCAAGACCACCGCACCGGGGAGCTGTTTTTT
cdr3_aa: CASSQDHRTGELFF

clone_size: once
j_call: TRBJ2-5
v_call: TRBV10-3
d_call: -
cdr3_nt: TGTGCCACCACCCTAGGGGCTAGGGAGACCCAGTACTTC
cdr3_aa: CATTLGARETQYF

clone_size: -
j_call: TRBJ2-2
v_call: TRBV7-2
d_call: -
cdr3_nt: TGTGCCAGCAGCTTAAGTAGCGCCACCGGGGAGCTGTTTTTT
cdr3_aa: CASSLSSATGELFF

clone_size: -
j_call: TRBJ2-3
v_call: TRBV20-1
d_call: -
cdr3_nt: TGCAGTGCTAGAGCTAACGGTACGCAGTATTTT
cdr3_aa: CSARANGTQYF

clone_size: -
j_call: TRBJ1-3
v_call: TRBV4-1
d_call: -
cdr3_nt: TGCGCCAGCAGCCAAGAAGGGGGGAGAAAAGCCTCTGGAAACACCATATATTTT
cdr3_aa: CASSQEGGRKASGNTIYF

clone_size: -
j_call: TRBJ1-3
v_call: TRBV4-3
d_call: -
cdr3_nt: TGCGCCAGCAGCCAAGTATATGCGTTAATCGGGGGGCTTAATGGAAACACCATATATTTT
cdr3_aa: CASSQVYALIGGLNGNTIYF

clone_size: -
j_call: TRBJ2-1
v_call: TRBV4-1
d_call: TRBD2
cdr3_nt: TGCGCCAGCAGCCAAGATAGGGTAGGACTAGCGGCTCTAAGCTCCTACAATGAGCAGTTCTTC
cdr3_aa: CASSQDRVGLAALSSYNEQFF

clone_size: -
j_call: TRBJ1-2
v_call: TRBV4-3
d_call: -
cdr3_nt: TGCGCCAGCAGCCACCTCGACAGTAACTATGGCTACACCTTC
cdr3_aa: CASSHLDSNYGYTF

clone_size: -
j_call: TRBJ1-4
v_call: TRBV7-9
d_call: -
cdr3_nt: TGTGCCAGCAGCTTAGGGTCAGTGGTTGGTTCAACTAATGAAAAACTGTTTTTT
cdr3_aa: CASSLGSVVGSTNEKLFF

clone_size: -
j_call: TRBJ2-7
v_call: TRBV27
d_call: -
cdr3_nt: TGTGCCAGCAGTTTACAGACTCCCCCTCACGAGCAGTACTTC
cdr3_aa: CASSLQTPPHEQYF

clone_size: -
j_call: TRBJ1-3
v_call: TRBV5-6
d_call: -
cdr3_nt: TGTGCCAGCAGCTTGGTGGGACACTCTTCCTCTGGAAACACCATATATTTT
cdr3_aa: CASSLVGHSSSGNTIYF

clone_size: few
j_call: TRBJ2-1
v_call: TRBV7-7
d_call: TRBD2
cdr3_nt: TGTGCTAGCAGCTTATCTGGTAGCGGGGGCATATACAATGAGCAGTTCTTC
cdr3_aa: CASSLSGSGGIYNEQFF

clone_size: -
j_call: TRBJ2-1
v_call: TRBV5-4
d_call: TRBD2
cdr3_nt: TGTGCCAGCCCCGGGGGGGCAGGGGAGGAGGGCAATGAGCAGTTCTTC
cdr3_aa: CASPGGAGEEGNEQFF

clone_size: few
j_call: TRBJ2-3
v_call: TRBV28
d_call: -
cdr3_nt: TGTGCCAGCAGTCCCCCTTTGGGCCAGGGTGCAGATACGCAGTATTTT
cdr3_aa: CASSPPLGQGADTQYF

clone_size: -
j_call: TRBJ2-5
v_call: TRBV9
d_call: TRBD1
cdr3_nt: TGTGCCAGCAGCCTTACAACAGGGGGAGAGACCCAGTACTTC
cdr3_aa: CASSLTTGGETQYF

clone_size: -
j_call: TRBJ2-3
v_call: TRBV19
d_call: -
cdr3_nt: TGTGCCAGTAGTTTTTTGGGCACAGATACGCAGTATTTT
cdr3_aa: CASSFLGTDTQYF

clone_size: few
j_call: TRBJ2-1
v_call: TRBV29-1
d_call: -
cdr3_nt: TGCAGCGTTGTAGAGAGAAATGAGCAGTTCTTC
cdr3_aa: CSVVERNEQFF

clone_size: -
j_call: TRBJ1-6
v_call: TRBV4-1
d_call: -
cdr3_nt: TGCGCCAGCAGCCAGGTGGAGAGAACGCCCCTCCACTTT
cdr3_aa: CASSQVERTPLHF

clone_size: -
j_call: TRBJ1-2
v_call: TRBV7-9
d_call: TRBD1
cdr3_nt: TGTGCCAGCAGCCAGGTCCGGGACAGTGGCTACACCTTC
cdr3_aa: CASSQVRDSGYTF

clone_size: -
j_call: TRBJ2-1
v_call: TRBV27
d_call: -
cdr3_nt: TGTGCCAGCAGTTTAAGTTCAAGTCAAGGTAGGGAGAATGAGCAGTTCTTC
cdr3_aa: CASSLSSSQGRENEQFF

clone_size: -
j_call: TRBJ1-5
v_call: TRBV5-6
d_call: -
cdr3_nt: TGTGCCAGCAGCTTGGCCGGGCAGCCCCAGCATTTT
cdr3_aa: CASSLAGQPQHF

clone_size: medium-sized
j_call: TRBJ2-1
v_call: TRBV7-2
d_call: TRBD2
cdr3_nt: TGTGCCAGCAGCTTAAGGCTAGCGGGGGGCTCCTCCTACAATGAGCAGTTCTTC
cdr3_aa: CASSLRLAGGSSYNEQFF

clone_size: -
j_call: TRBJ2-6
v_call: TRBV5-1
d_call: -
cdr3_nt: TGCGCCAGCAGCTTGGATCCTAAAACCGGGACCAAAGCTTTC
cdr3_aa: CASSLDPKTGTKAF